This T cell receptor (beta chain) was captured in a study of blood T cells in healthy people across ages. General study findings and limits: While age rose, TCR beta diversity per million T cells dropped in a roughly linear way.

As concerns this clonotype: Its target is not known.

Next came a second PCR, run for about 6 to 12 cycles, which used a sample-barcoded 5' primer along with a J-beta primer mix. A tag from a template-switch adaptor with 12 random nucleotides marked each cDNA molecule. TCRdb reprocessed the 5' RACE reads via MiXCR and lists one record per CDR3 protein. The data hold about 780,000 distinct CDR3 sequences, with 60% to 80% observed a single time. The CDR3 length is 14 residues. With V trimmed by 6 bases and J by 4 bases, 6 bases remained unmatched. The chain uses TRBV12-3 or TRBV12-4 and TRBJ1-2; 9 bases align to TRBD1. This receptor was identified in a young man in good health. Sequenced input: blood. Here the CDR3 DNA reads TGTGCCAGCAGGAAACAGGGGGCAGCCTATGGCTACACCTTC. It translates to CASRKQGAAYGYTF.